The present entry profiles one T cell receptor (beta chain) with its context. This clone appeared a single time. Its binding antigen is unknown. No clone much larger than this one lies a single base away; base qualities are absent. Using the deep immunoSEQ assay, multiplex PCR amplified TCR CDR3 regions from genomic DNA. Extracted genomic DNA from each cell subset was distributed evenly across all wells of several immunoSEQ 96-well plates, and each plate was treated as a replicate. Each replicate PCR for sorted subsets received roughly 0.2 ug genomic DNA, equal to roughly 30,000 T cell genomes. Purified libraries were quantified with a Qubit 3.0 fluorometer, sized on a Bioanalyzer 2100, and re-quantified with the KAPA Library Quantification kit. A separate single-read 150-cycle Illumina NextSeq 550 flow cell was used to sequence each immunoSEQ 96-well plate. As for the original processing: Because only junctional sequences without quality scores were contained in the immunoSEQ output, filtering matching that applied to full-length reads could not be performed. Sequences were annotated with PyIR, a Python wrapper for IgBLAST v1.9, using IMGT germline references to assign V/J genes and CDR3. Reads were removed for weak V/J assignments (E-value above 1e-6), missing CDR3, stop codons, out-of-frame junctions, or ambiguous translated residues. V3J clonotypes were defined as sequences sharing the same inferred V gene, J gene, and CDR3 amino acid sequence. Percentage overlap between repertoires was calculated by dividing the number of shared unique clonotypes by the size of the smaller repertoire. Richness of each repertoire was evaluated using RTK rarefaction, the Chao1 estimator, and Recon v2.1 estimates of unobserved clonotypes. Generation probabilities for all TCRbeta clonotypes obtained by the gDNA method from a few donors were computed using OLGA. TCRdb re-hosts the immuneACCESS table, in-frame sequences only. Its copies lack some clones; in the studies checked, an unresolved V gene accounts for under half of them, and the cause for the rest is not known. V, J and clone size reflect that table, while D and trimming were determined from the DNA. The sample table holds roughly 640,000 clones, of which around 97% were seen once. 0.057% of the sample goes to the ten largest clones.

The record originates from a study of shared clonotypes between healthy human individuals (dated by TCRdb to the early 2020s). Notes on the research overall: A couple of women and a few men aged 18 to 49 years were included in the cohort. To estimate repertoire size and how much clonotype sharing occurs between individuals, the study deeply sequenced the blood TCR repertoires of roughly 5 healthy adults. To increase sequencing depth and limit assay-specific biases, different laboratories used diverse techniques to prepare libraries and sequence TCR repertoires. For each donor, three plates each were used for CD4 naive and CD4 memory, two plates were used for CD8 naive, and one plate was used for CD8 memory. Per donor, leukapheresis produced somewhere between about 0.9 and 9.5 billion PBMCs. Study-wide findings and limitations: Because the study included only a small number of donors, the genetic and exposure-history diversity represented was limited. When several donors were compared, the shared fraction of clonotypes was around 5.1% for naive CD4, 3.5% for naive CD8, 2.3% for memory CD4, and 0.4% for memory CD8. Only blood was sampled, and tissue TCR repertoires likely differ from those in blood. Pairwise subsampling led to the expectation that sequencing depth would affect the degree of clonotype sharing among donors. Incomplete sequencing was indicated by rarefaction of sorted-subset datasets, despite the large sequencing depth. Compared with non-shared clonotypes, clonotypes shared by all four sorted-subset donors had higher generation probabilities. Naive subsets generally had larger estimated clonotype richness than memory subsets did.

Donors were healthy HIV-negative adults with no recently reported acute infections or vaccinations. Only Caucasian adults living in Nashville, Tennessee, USA were represented among the donors. CD4+ T cells were enriched by magnetic negative selection; naive cells were then positively selected on CD45RA, and the negative fraction formed the memory subset. After blood collection by leukapheresis, PBMCs were isolated using Ficoll-Histopaque density gradient centrifugation and then cryopreserved in the vapor phase of liquid nitrogen. Analytical flow cytometry was used to check the purity and quantity of every magnetically sorted T cell population. Genomic DNA was isolated from every sorted fraction and measured by UV absorbance on a Nanodrop 2000c. The germline V gene provides CDR1 MDHEN and CDR2 SYDVKM. V is pared back by 3 bases and J by 6 bases, with 21 bases lying between the germline termini. The CDR3 holds 16 amino acids from the cysteine to the phenylalanine. Only the CDR3 part of the read is kept: 48 bases, read in frame from the first base.

Here the chain combines TRBV28 and TRBJ2-7, with the D gene not clear enough to name. This TCR was recovered from a woman aged 30 to 39 in good health. The sample taken for sequencing was naive CD4+ T cells sorted from blood. This sample's cell subset or site label indicates: CD45RA+ positively selected. Read as DNA, the sequence is TGTGCCAGCAGTTTGATCCAGGTTGGGAAATGGGGCGAGCAGTACTTC. It specifies CASSLIQVGKWGEQYF.